The rows below give T cell receptor beta chains drawn from one sample of a study of T cell responses to AZD1222 COVID-19 vaccine. Data came from immunoSEQ multiplex PCR; TCRdb stores just in-frame clones and leaves some out. The profile shows 100,000 or so clones, roughly 87% of them singletons. This material consisted of peripheral blood, taken 28 days after the second AZD1222 dose. The receptors stem from an adult who received the AZD1222 COVID-19 vaccine. CDR3s include the opening cysteine and the closing phenylalanine or tryptophan. The order of the fields is CDR3 DNA, CDR3 protein, V gene, D gene, J gene, CDR3 length, clone size. A D gene is named only where the DNA matches it firmly. Expanded clones get a size class; other rows say once, few or many, or leave the size out.

CDR3 DNA: TGTGCCAGCAGCTTAGCACTGAACACCGGGGAGCTGTTTTTT; CDR3 protein: CASSLALNTGELFF; V gene: TRBV11-2; D gene: .; J gene: TRBJ2-2; CDR3 length: 14; clone size: .
CDR3 DNA: TGTGCCAGCAGCGTTTCAGGGGGCGATGCCGGGGAGCTGTTTTTT; CDR3 protein: CASSVSGGDAGELFF; V gene: TRBV9; D gene: TRBD1; J gene: TRBJ2-2; CDR3 length: 15; clone size: .
CDR3 DNA: TGTGCCAGCAGCTTTGACTCAGAGAGCTATGGCTACACCTTC; CDR3 protein: CASSFDSESYGYTF; V gene: TRBV7-8; D gene: .; J gene: TRBJ1-2; CDR3 length: 14; clone size: few
CDR3 DNA: TGCAGCGTTGATGGGGGCACCATAGGAGGCTACACCTTC; CDR3 protein: CSVDGGTIGGYTF; V gene: TRBV29-1; D gene: .; J gene: TRBJ1-2; CDR3 length: 13; clone size: .
CDR3 DNA: TGTGCCAGCAGTTACAGGGGTTCGTCTGGAAACACCATATATTTT; CDR3 protein: CASSYRGSSGNTIYF; V gene: TRBV6-5; D gene: .; J gene: TRBJ1-3; CDR3 length: 15; clone size: .
CDR3 DNA: TGTGCCAGCAGTTTATGGACTAGCACAGATACGCAGTATTTT; CDR3 protein: CASSLWTSTDTQYF; V gene: TRBV28; D gene: .; J gene: TRBJ2-3; CDR3 length: 14; clone size: .
CDR3 DNA: TGTGCCAGTACACAGGGAAGCTCCTACAATGAGCAGTTCTTC; CDR3 protein: CASTQGSSYNEQFF; V gene: TRBV19; D gene: .; J gene: TRBJ2-1; CDR3 length: 14; clone size: .
CDR3 DNA: TGTGCCAGTAGTATAGGTACAGGGGGAAAAAACATTCAGTACTTC; CDR3 protein: CASSIGTGGKNIQYF; V gene: TRBV19; D gene: TRBD1; J gene: TRBJ2-4; CDR3 length: 15; clone size: .
CDR3 DNA: TGTGCCAGCAGCGTAGAAGGTACGGGGCCAGGAAAACTGTTTTTT; CDR3 protein: CASSVEGTGPGKLFF; V gene: TRBV9; D gene: .; J gene: TRBJ1-4; CDR3 length: 15; clone size: .
CDR3 DNA: TGCAGTGCTAGTACGGGGCTGGAGCCCCAGCATTTT; CDR3 protein: CSASTGLEPQHF; V gene: TRBV20-1; D gene: .; J gene: TRBJ1-5; CDR3 length: 12; clone size: once
CDR3 DNA: TGTGCCAGCAGCTCAAGGCGAGACAGACTATACAATGAGCAGTTCTTC; CDR3 protein: CASSSRRDRLYNEQFF; V gene: TRBV7-8; D gene: .; J gene: TRBJ2-1; CDR3 length: 16; clone size: .
CDR3 DNA: TGCAGCGTTGGATACCAGGGGGACTCTGGAAACACCATATATTTT; CDR3 protein: CSVGYQGDSGNTIYF; V gene: TRBV29-1; D gene: TRBD1; J gene: TRBJ1-3; CDR3 length: 15; clone size: .
CDR3 DNA: TGTGCCAGCAGCTTACTCGATAAGCCCCAGCATTTT; CDR3 protein: CASSLLDKPQHF; V gene: TRBV7-9; D gene: .; J gene: TRBJ1-5; CDR3 length: 12; clone size: .
CDR3 DNA: TGTGCCTGGGTCCCGGGACTAGCGGGCCAAGAGACCCAGTACTTC; CDR3 protein: CAWVPGLAGQETQYF; V gene: TRBV30; D gene: TRBD2; J gene: TRBJ2-5; CDR3 length: 15; clone size: few
CDR3 DNA: TGTGCCAGCAGCCAAGATAGGGATCAGCCCCAGCATTTT; CDR3 protein: CASSQDRDQPQHF; V gene: TRBV3-1/TRBV3-2; D gene: .; J gene: TRBJ1-5; CDR3 length: 13; clone size: few
CDR3 DNA: TGTGCCACCAGTGATGCCGGGACTAGCGGGATTCGCTCCTACAATGAGCAGTTCTTC; CDR3 protein: CATSDAGTSGIRSYNEQFF; V gene: TRBV24-1; D gene: TRBD2; J gene: TRBJ2-1; CDR3 length: 19; clone size: .
CDR3 DNA: TGTGCCAGCAGTGCAACCGGGACAGGGAGAGCTGAAGCTTTCTTT; CDR3 protein: CASSATGTGRAEAFF; V gene: TRBV6-4; D gene: TRBD1; J gene: TRBJ1-1; CDR3 length: 15; clone size: .
CDR3 DNA: TGTGCCAGCAGTTCTACTTGGGAGACCCAGTACTTC; CDR3 protein: CASSSTWETQYF; V gene: TRBV12-3/TRBV12-4; D gene: .; J gene: TRBJ2-5; CDR3 length: 12; clone size: .